A single sample gave rise to the 2 T cell receptor beta chains below, sequenced in a study of CD8+ T cells in alopecia areata (dated by TCRdb to between 2017 and 2018). Receptors were amplified or captured by the immunoSEQ multiplex PCR assay. To provide template for TCR sequencing, every sample had RNA extracted and reverse transcribed into cDNA. Here the immuneACCESS table is served through TCRdb, limited to in-frame sequences with V and J called. Missing clones are a known gap in these copies; in checked studies unresolved V genes cover under half, and the rest lacks a known reason. Present in this sample are 150,000 to 200,000 clones, about 66% of which were seen just once. The biggest ten clones account for 10% to 12% of the sample. Taken with the paper, the label for time point translates to: baseline before oral tofacitinib. This sample comprised CD8+ T cells sorted from blood, obtained at week 0. The receptors originated from a human donor with alopecia areata.

This clone was detected only a few times. The chain couples TRBV7-9 to TRBJ1-5; D unclear. The germline V and J ends were trimmed by 1 base and 5 bases, with 6 bases remaining between them. CDR3 length: 13 residues. Germline CDR1 and CDR2: SEHNR and FQNEAQ (reference sequence). For the CDR3, the DNA is TGTGCCAGCAGCTTAGTCGCAGATCAGCCCCAGCATTTT. Protein: CASSLVADQPQHF.

Only a few counts were recorded for this clone. The chain joins TRBV6-5 to TRBJ2-3; TRBD2 is a possible D gene (5 bases). This CDR3 contains 13 residues. CDR1 MNHEY and CDR2 SVGAGI come from the germline V gene. The germline V and J ends were trimmed by 0 bases and 8 bases, with 9 bases remaining between them. CDR3 sequence: CASSYSSAGTQYF. The CDR3 DNA is TGTGCCAGCAGTTACTCGTCTGCGGGTACGCAGTATTTT.